Sequencing of this T cell receptor (beta chain) was carried out in a study of CD8+ T cells in alopecia areata. Study details: Those treated were given oral tofacitinib at 5 to 10 mg twice daily. Study results and caveats: In scalp samples, resident alphabeta T cells of normal skin are also sequenced. Scalp clonality and expanded CD8+ clones among the top 100 showed significant decreases with tofacitinib.

As to this clone: Its specificity is unknown.

Treatment indicated: oral pan-JAK inhibitor, 5-10 mg twice daily. Investigators isolated RNA and reverse transcribed it into cDNA to act as the sequencing template. The data were produced by immunoSEQ multiplex PCR, yet TCRdb's version contains in-frame clones alone and is incomplete. The sample comprises under 200,000 clones, less than 70% of which are singletons, and 14% rests with the top ten. Germline lookup yields CDR1 MNHEY and CDR2 SMNVEV (reference sequence). CDR3 length: 15 residues. The V end was cut by 6 bases, the J end by 7 bases, with 16 bases between. The sequencing used CD4+ T cells sorted from blood, collected at week 24, from a patient treated with tofacitinib. The receptor was derived from a human donor with alopecia areata. V and J are TRBV27 and TRBJ1-6; D perhaps matches TRBD1 (6 bases). CDR3 residues: CASSTQGGVNSPLHF. CDR3 sequence (DNA): TGTGCCAGCAGCACACAAGGGGGAGTCAATTCACCCCTCCACTTT.